The rows below give T cell receptor beta chains drawn from one sample of a study of cytomegalovirus exposure and HLA in healthy donors. Repertoires were generated with immunoSEQ multiplex PCR, while TCRdb's copy carries only in-frame clones and drops some. The top ten clones hold roughly 0.9% of a sample with approximately 140,000 clones, approximately 80% of them seen once. The sample taken for sequencing was PBMCs. The receptors come from a woman aged 55-69 years in good health and CMV-seronegative. Both conserved end residues are part of each CDR3. A D gene is named only where the DNA matches it firmly. Only some rows state a clone size, as once, few, many or a class for expanded clones.

TRBV7-2	TRBD1	TRBJ1-2	.	TGTGCCAGCAGCTTTACAGGGGGCGGCTACACCTTC	CASSFTGGGYTF
TRBV7-9	TRBD2	TRBJ2-3	.	TGTGCCAGCAGCTTTCTAGCGGGGGGGTCCAGAGATACGCAGTATTTT	CASSFLAGGSRDTQYF
TRBV30	.	TRBJ1-6	.	TGTGCCTGGAGTGGGAGCTCCTATAATTCCCCCCTCCACTTT	CAWSGSSYNSPLHF
TRBV28	TRBD1	TRBJ1-1	.	TGTGCCAGCACCTCGCCCGGGACACAGGGGCTGGGTGAAGCTTTCTTT	CASTSPGTQGLGEAFF
TRBV6-5	.	TRBJ1-2	few	TGTGCCAGCAGGCTACAGGGTTTTGGCTACACCTTC	CASRLQGFGYTF
TRBV10-2	TRBD2	TRBJ2-7	.	TGCGCCAGCAGTGATTTTGGCGGGGGGAGCGGATACGAGCAGTACTTC	CASSDFGGGSGYEQYF
TRBV30	TRBD2	TRBJ2-7	.	TGTGCCTGGAGGATAGCGGGGGGCTCCTACGAGCAGTACTTC	CAWRIAGGSYEQYF
TRBV9	TRBD2	TRBJ2-3	.	TGTGCCAGCAGCGTAGCTGGTAGCGGGGGGGGCACAGATACGCAGTATTTT	CASSVAGSGGGTDTQYF
TRBV5-1	TRBD2	TRBJ2-7	.	TGCGCCAGCGCACCCTCCACTAGCGGGTACGAGCAGTACTTC	CASAPSTSGYEQYF
TRBV14	.	TRBJ1-1	.	TGTGCCAGCAGCCAACTCGGGATACGGAACACTGAAGCTTTCTTT	CASSQLGIRNTEAFF
TRBV7-8	.	TRBJ1-3	once	TGTGCCAGCAGCTTAGACAGGGCCAGCGGAAACACCATATATTTT	CASSLDRASGNTIYF
TRBV10-1	TRBD1	TRBJ2-1	once	TGCGCCAGCAGTGAAGGGACAGGGGTCTACAATGAGCAGTTCTTC	CASSEGTGVYNEQFF
TRBV28	.	TRBJ1-5	.	TGTGCCAGCAGTTACCAGGGTTACCAGCCCCAGCATTTT	CASSYQGYQPQHF
TRBV5-1	.	TRBJ2-2	.	TGCGCCAGCAGCCCCACTACGAACAACCGGAACACCGGGGAGCTGTTTTTT	CASSPTTNNRNTGELFF
TRBV6-1	.	TRBJ1-2	.	TGTGCCAGCAGTGAGTTCCAGGGTATCCACACCTTC	CASSEFQGIHTF
TRBV30	TRBD1	TRBJ1-1	.	TGTGCCTGGAAGGGACAGTTGAACACTGAAGCTTTCTTT	CAWKGQLNTEAFF
TRBV11-2	.	TRBJ2-7	.	TGTGCCAGCAGCCCCCCCGGGTTTGAGGAGCAGTACTTC	CASSPPGFEEQYF
TRBV5-1	.	TRBJ2-2	.	TGCGCCAGCAGCTTGCTGACCGGGAGGAACACCGGGGAGCTGTTTTTT	CASSLLTGRNTGELFF
TRBV6-1	.	TRBJ1-5	.	TGTGCCAGCAGTGAAGCGGAGGGGGGGAATCAGCCCCAGCATTTT	CASSEAEGGNQPQHF
TRBV28	.	TRBJ1-2	.	TGTGCCAGCACCTTCAGGGGCCCCGCTTCAGGCTACACCTTC	CASTFRGPASGYTF
TRBV6-5	TRBD2	TRBJ2-7	.	TGTGCCAGCAGTTACTCGTTTGCGGGAGCCTACGAGCAGTACTTC	CASSYSFAGAYEQYF